Included here is one T cell receptor (beta chain) sequence, with context. What this receptor recognizes is not known. There are no base qualities to consult, and no much larger clone falls within one base. One collaborating source in Seattle enrolled patients during active infection and followed them longitudinally through the course of disease. Whole blood was collected in K2EDTA tubes by collaborating institutions according to the institutions' own protocols. Collaborator samples were shipped for TCRbeta analysis as frozen whole blood, isolated PBMCs, or DNA extracted from either sample type. This specimen comes from a study of blood T cell repertoires in COVID-19 (dated by TCRdb to the early 2020s). Study-wide context: Samples from collaborators originated in the United States, Italy and Spain and spanned both the acute and convalescent phases of COVID-19. Sample metadata almost always included a de-identified subject ID, COVID-19 status, age in years and sex. The material from the prospective study consisted of cDNA or gDNA derived from T cells, B-cell-depleted T cells, or PBMCs. Samples were obtained from the ongoing ImmuneRACE study (first 160 participants) and from approximately 1,200 subjects provided by 6 global collaborators. HLA class I and class II types, where available, came from metadata supplied by the sample provider rather than from assay-based typing. The repertoires were made available in a free public database intended to serve as a resource for research on the immune response to SARS-CoV-2. Deeply sampled blood TCRbeta repertoires from subjects exposed to, actively infected with, or recovered from COVID-19 were included in the dataset. Points the paper makes about the study in general: The quantity of clinical and demographic metadata differed by source and by participant and was supplied without curation.

The CDR3 holds 15 amino acids from the cysteine to the phenylalanine. Just the 45-base CDR3 DNA is kept, in frame starting at base 1. The V end gives up 2 bases and the J end 6 bases, leaving 4 bases in the junction not matched to a gene. CDR1 and CDR2 were assigned from the germline V gene as SQVTM and ANQGSEA. TCRbeta CDR3 regions were amplified from genomic DNA by means of the immunoSEQ Assay, a bias-controlled multiplex PCR. On the study's bioinformatics: The number of nucleated cells in each sample was estimated from the amplification of reference gene primers within the assay. To quantify the absolute abundance of each unique TCRbeta CDR3 rearrangement, sequence reads were collapsed and filtered. Productive Simpson clonality was computed per sample as the square root of Simpson's diversity index over productive rearrangements. Entries here come from immuneACCESS through TCRdb and include only in-frame sequences with V and J called. Some clones fail to appear in such tables; in the studies checked, an unresolved V gene covers under half of the shortfall, and the cause of the remainder is unknown. V, J and clone size are those of that table, while D and trimming were read from the DNA. For this sample there are 400,000 to 450,000 clones; approximately 91% appear just once. 1.5% to 1.8% of the sample is taken by the ten largest.

The V and J genes are TRBV29-1 and TRBJ2-4, with 13 junctional bases fitting TRBD2. What was sequenced was peripheral blood. This receptor was obtained from a woman in her forties with COVID-19, enrolled during active disease. For the CDR3, the sequence is CSVERGLAGVNIQYF. The nucleotide sequence is TGCAGCGTTGAACGAGGACTAGCGGGAGTAAACATTCAGTACTTC.